The sequence of this T cell receptor (beta chain) was determined in a study of cytotoxic CD8 clonotypes in ibrutinib-treated CLL. Turning to the study itself: Partial responses numbered roughly 24 and complete responses 2; after a median about 62 months, roughly 15 stayed remitted and 12 progressed. Study outcomes and limitations: While tracking circulating CD8+ T-cell counts, baseline clonality exceeded that of age-matched healthy donors. Rare overall, public clonotypes shrank or held steady under therapy.

The CDR3 sequence is 16 residues long. The germline CDR1 and CDR2 sequences are MGHRA and YSYEKL. V lost 1 base and J lost 7, with 19 bases in between. Sequenced by immunoSEQ multiplex PCR; TCRdb stores in-frame clones only, minus some. The table lists roughly 200,000 clones, around 75% of them singletons, with around 5.9% in the top ten. A remark on this clone: Antigen unknown.

The sample was PBMCs, taken after 12 months of ibrutinib treatment. The clonotype originates from a human donor with chronic lymphocytic leukemia. The chain joins TRBV4-1 to TRBJ1-2, with D possibly being TRBD1 (6 bases). This chain's CDR3 is CASSQGRAGAIFGYTF. The CDR3 DNA is TGCGCCAGCAGCCAAGGGAGGGCGGGGGCGATTTTTGGCTACACCTTC.